Following are 2 T cell receptor beta chains from one sample sequenced in a study of T cells in Graves' hyperthyroidism and ophthalmopathy. TCR beta CDR3 regions were amplified from RNA. The HTBI primer set drove a first-round RT-PCR of the TCR CDR3. TCRdb passed the multiplex PCR reads through MiXCR, listing each CDR3 protein once. There are nearly 750,000 distinct CDR3 sequences in the sample; around 40% occur only once, and less than 40% lies in the top ten. The sample was blood. The receptors come from a woman in her 40s with Graves' hyperthyroidism.

The genes are TRBV14 and TRBJ1-2; no definite D call. V shed 0 bases and J shed 8 bases, with 10 bases lying between them. Germline V CDR1 and CDR2: SGHDN, FVKESK. This CDR3 is built from 13 residues. DNA for the CDR3: TGTGCCAGCAGCCAAGATTCCCTGGGAGGCTACACCTTC. The encoded protein is CASSQDSLGGYTF.

This clonotype showed up just a few times. The gene calls are TRBV10-3 and TRBJ2-1, with D unclear. Germline V CDR1 and CDR2: ENHRY, SYGVKD. The CDR3 has 10 amino acids. The V and J ends lost 8 bases and 4 bases respectively, with 3 bases between them. In nucleotides, the CDR3 is TGTGCCATCGGGTACAATGAGCAGTTCTTC. Its protein is CAIGYNEQFF.